These T cell receptor beta chains were read from a single sample in a study of T cell changes during pregnancy in multiple sclerosis. Sequencing was performed with immunoSEQ multiplex PCR; in TCRdb, only in-frame clones are kept and a portion is missing. In the table there are nearly 60,000 clones, about 90% of which are singletons. This specimen was CD4+ T cells from peripheral blood mononuclear cells, taken after pregnancy. The receptors shown here come from a female donor in good health, enrolled as a control in a pregnancy study. The CDR3 runs from the conserved cysteine through the conserved F or W. The order of the fields is D gene, J gene, clone size, V gene, CDR3 protein, CDR3 DNA. The D gene is left open where the match is weak. Expanded clones are given a class, and other clones once, few, many or no size at all.

TRBD2 | TRBJ2-2 | . | TRBV5-4 | CASNARLAGDTGELFF | TGTGCCAGCAACGCCCGGCTAGCGGGGGACACCGGGGAGCTGTTTTTT
TRBD1 | TRBJ1-2 | . | TRBV6-6 | CASSYFLGTGYGYTF | TGTGCCAGCAGTTACTTTCTCGGGACAGGGTATGGCTACACCTTC
. | TRBJ1-2 | . | TRBV7-9 | CASTPSGGRDGYTF | TGTGCCAGCACCCCGTCGGGGGGCCGGGATGGCTACACCTTC
. | TRBJ1-5 | . | TRBV6-1 | CASNIGVQGTQPQHF | TGTGCCAGCAATATAGGGGTTCAGGGGACTCAGCCCCAGCATTTT
. | TRBJ1-5 | once | TRBV7-8 | CASSLSDNQPQHF | TGTGCCAGCAGCTTAAGCGATAATCAGCCCCAGCATTTT
. | TRBJ2-3 | . | TRBV11-1 | CASSPEGLRTDTQYF | TGTGCCAGCAGCCCGGAGGGACTCCGCACAGATACGCAGTATTTT
. | TRBJ2-1 | . | TRBV7-3 | CASSSGSSYNEQFF | TGTGCCAGCAGTTCGGGGAGCTCCTACAATGAGCAGTTCTTC
TRBD1 | TRBJ1-2 | . | TRBV7-8 | CASSLGRTGDGYTF | TGTGCCAGCAGCTTGGGAAGGACAGGGGATGGCTACACCTTC
. | TRBJ1-5 | . | TRBV19 | CASSTSGSNQPQHF | TGTGCCAGTAGTACCTCTGGCAGCAATCAGCCCCAGCATTTT
. | TRBJ1-1 | . | TRBV29-1 | CSAAGLLYTEAFF | TGCAGCGCCGCGGGACTTTTGTACACTGAAGCTTTCTTT
TRBD2 | TRBJ2-2 | . | TRBV7-9 | CASSFGLGTSGGPTGELFF | TGTGCCAGCAGCTTCGGCCTGGGGACTAGCGGGGGGCCCACCGGGGAGCTGTTTTTT
TRBD1 | TRBJ2-3 | once | TRBV7-9 | CASGQGGLFTDTQYF | TGTGCCAGCGGACAGGGAGGATTATTCACAGATACGCAGTATTTT
. | TRBJ2-2 | . | TRBV9 | CASSQRTVTGELFF | TGTGCCAGCAGCCAAAGGACAGTTACCGGGGAGCTGTTTTTT
. | TRBJ1-1 | . | TRBV5-8 | CASSPLRVRTEAFF | TGTGCCAGCAGCCCCCTCAGGGTTCGGACTGAAGCTTTCTTT
. | TRBJ2-3 | . | TRBV5-1 | CASSLVRGSTDTQYF | TGCGCCAGCAGCTTGGTGCGGGGTAGCACAGATACGCAGTATTTT
. | TRBJ1-6 | . | TRBV19 | CASKVSDSPLHF | TGTGCCAGTAAGGTCAGCGATTCACCCCTCCACTTT
. | TRBJ1-1 | . | TRBV4-1 | CASSDPLVRESYTEAFF | TGCGCCAGCAGCGATCCGCTCGTCAGGGAAAGTTACACTGAAGCTTTCTTT
. | TRBJ1-6 | . | TRBV6-6 | CATTLGWQGQSPLHF | TGTGCCACTACTTTGGGGTGGCAGGGCCAATCACCCCTCCACTTT
TRBD2 | TRBJ2-1 | . | TRBV9 | CASSLSGGSRNEQFF | TGTGCCAGCAGCCTTAGCGGGGGATCCCGGAATGAGCAGTTCTTC
. | TRBJ1-3 | once | TRBV9 | CASSVGGLGGNTIYF | TGTGCCAGCAGCGTAGGGGGGCTGGGAGGAAACACCATATATTTT
. | TRBJ1-3 | . | TRBV2 | CASSDRISTNGAGNTIYF | TGTGCCAGCAGTGATCGGATCTCAACAAACGGGGCTGGAAACACCATATATTTT
. | TRBJ2-3 | . | TRBV30 | CACLSLSGSTDTQYF | TGTGCCTGCTTAAGTCTAAGCGGGAGCACAGATACGCAGTATTTT